The 20 T cell receptor beta chains given below trace back to one sample, sequenced in a study of blood T cell repertoires in COVID-19. Repertoires were generated with immunoSEQ multiplex PCR, while TCRdb's copy carries only in-frame clones and drops some. Here the sample spans roughly 25,000 clones, 80% being singletons. Sequenced sample: peripheral blood. All receptors derive from a woman at least 80 years old with acute or convalescent COVID-19.

V and J are TRBV7-8 and TRBJ2-7, with 8 bases fitting TRBD1. Unmatched junction bases numbered 5, after V lost 1 base and J lost 0 bases. The germline V gene encodes CDR1 SGHVS and CDR2 FQNEAQ. This CDR3 comprises 16 residues. DNA for the CDR3: TGTGCCAGCAGCTTAGACCGGCAGGGGGCCTCCTACGAGCAGTACTTC. Translating gives CASSLDRQGASYEQYF.

This sequence joins TRBV5-5 and TRBJ1-3; D is unresolved. This CDR3 comprises 16 residues. Trimming left V 0 bases short and J 4 bases short, with 14 bases between. Per the germline V gene, CDR1 is SGHKS and CDR2 is YYEKEE (reference sequence). Here the CDR3 DNA reads TGTGCCAGCAGCTTGGTGGCAGGCAATGGGGGAAACACCATATATTTT. It specifies CASSLVAGNGGNTIYF.

The rearrangement links TRBV11-2 to TRBJ1-6; 7 nucleotides line up with TRBD1. The junction had 5 bases not matched to a gene; V was cut back by 5 bases and J by 4 bases. Germline V lookup: CDR1 SGHAT, CDR2 FQNNGV. This CDR3 region has 15 residues. CDR3 sequence reads: CASSAGQAYNSPLHF. As DNA, the CDR3 is TGTGCCAGCAGCGCCGGACAGGCGTATAATTCACCCCTCCACTTT.

V usage is TRBV21-1 and J usage is TRBJ1-1; TRBD1 is the table's D call, not checked against the DNA. TRBV21-1 corresponds to a pseudogene. The CDR3 has 14 amino acids. The CDR3 DNA reads as TGTGCCAGCAGCATCGGGACAGGGGGCACTGAAGCTTTCTTT. Translation gives CASSIGTGGTEAFF.

This sequence joins TRBV5-8 and TRBJ1-6; 9 positions match TRBD1. With V trimmed by 4 bases and J by 0 bases, 8 bases remained unmatched. Germline CDR1 reads SGHTS; CDR2 reads YDEGEE. CDR3 length equals 18 residues. Here the CDR3 reads CASSARQGDRSYNSPLHF. CDR3 sequence (DNA): TGTGCCAGCAGCGCTCGACAGGGGGATCGCTCCTATAATTCACCCCTCCACTTT.

This rearrangement joins TRBV9 to TRBJ2-3; the match to TRBD2 covers 11 bases. The ends lost 0 bases at V and 2 bases at J; junction bases unmatched: 2. CDR1 is SGDLS and CDR2 is YYNGEE in the germline V gene. The CDR3 covers 16 residues. CDR3 protein: CASSVGLAGTTDTQYF. The CDR3 nucleotides read TGTGCCAGCAGCGTAGGACTAGCGGGAACCACAGATACGCAGTATTTT.

The chain couples TRBV24-1 to TRBJ2-1; 7 bases are shared with TRBD2. There are 16 residues in the CDR3. V was clipped by 4 bases and J by 8 bases; unmatched bases: 13. The germline V gene encodes CDR1 KGHDR and CDR2 SFDVKD. The CDR3 sequence: CATSDSLGRARDEQFF. CDR3 DNA sequence: TGTGCCACCAGTGACTCACTGGGGAGGGCTCGAGATGAGCAGTTCTTC.

The chain has TRBV20-1 and TRBJ1-3; a weak D match, TRBD1 (5 bases). CDR1 DFQATT and CDR2 SNEGSKA come from the germline V gene (reference sequence). This CDR3 is built from 14 residues. V lost 3 bases to trimming and J lost 0 bases, with 9 bases between them. The CDR3 bases are TGCAGTGCTAGTAGCAGGGCCTCTGGAAACACCATATATTTT. Its protein is CSASSRASGNTIYF.

CDR3 DNA: TGTGCCAGTAGTATAGGCCCAGGGGGACTGAACTATGGCTACACCTTC. Translated: CASSIGPGGLNYGYTF. The chain combines TRBV19 with TRBJ1-2; 7 nucleotides line up with TRBD1. CDR3 length: 16 residues. Germline V gene data show CDR1 as LNHDA and CDR2 as SQIVND (reference sequence). V was pared by 1 base and J by 2 bases, with 7 bases of the junction left unmatched.

This clone came up a few times. V usage is TRBV30 and J usage is TRBJ1-3, with 8 bases that match TRBD1. The CDR3 loop spans 14 amino acids. Trimming cost V 4 bases and J 4 bases; bases outside gene matches: 6. Germline CDR1 and CDR2: GTSNPN and SVGIG (reference sequence). The CDR3 is CAWNTGGRGNTIYF. For the CDR3, the DNA is TGTGCCTGGAACACAGGGGGGAGAGGAAACACCATATATTTT.

This clone was counted once. The chain combines TRBV5-1 with TRBJ1-1; D is uncertain. CDR3 length equals 13 residues. The ends were cut back, 2 bases at V and 0 bases at J, with 5 bases in the middle. Germline V lookup: CDR1 SGHRS, CDR2 YFSETQ. CDR3 nucleotides: TGCGCCAGCAGCTTCAAATTGAACACTGAAGCTTTCTTT. It specifies CASSFKLNTEAFF.

V usage is TRBV6-5 and J usage is TRBJ2-7; weak D call: TRBD2 (6 bases). Trimming took 6 bases from V and 6 from J, leaving 18 bases between them. This CDR3 spans 14 amino acids. Germline CDR1 reads MNHEY; CDR2 reads SVGAGI. The CDR3 sequence: CASSAGPVEREQYF. The CDR3 nucleotides read TGTGCCAGCAGCGCGGGACCCGTCGAACGCGAGCAGTACTTC.

This CDR3 reads CASSQAQGGYTF. The CDR3 DNA sequence: TGTGCCAGCAGCCAAGCCCAGGGCGGCTACACCTTC. The V and J genes are TRBV3-1 (or the pseudogene TRBV3-2) and TRBJ1-2, with D tentatively TRBD1 (5 bases). This CDR3 region has 12 residues. The V end lost 1 base, the J end lost 8 bases, and 8 bases lay between the germline ends. CDR1 and CDR2 (germline): LGHDT, YNNKEL (reference sequence).

V gene TRBV6-5 combines with J gene TRBJ2-5, with 10 bases fitting TRBD2. J was trimmed by 2 bases and V by 8 bases; bases with no gene match: 2. This CDR3 is 13 amino acids long. Germline-derived CDR1 and CDR2 are MNHEY and SVGAGI. This chain's CDR3 is CASGLAVQETQYF. The CDR3 coding sequence is TGTGCCAGCGGACTAGCGGTACAAGAGACCCAGTACTTC.

The chain links TRBV6-4 to TRBJ2-7; D is possibly TRBD1 (5 bases). With 2 bases removed from V and 5 bases from J, the gap between germline ends came to 10 bases. CDR3 length: 13 amino acids. Germline assignment: CDR1 MRHNA and CDR2 SNTAGT. The DNA of the CDR3 is TGTGCCAGCAGTGACACAGGTCAGGACGAGCAGTACTTC. Translated: CASSDTGQDEQYF.

The chain uses TRBV11-2 and TRBJ1-2; the match to TRBD1 covers 7 bases. Losses at the gene ends were 5 bases for V and 9 bases for J; bases not matched to a gene: 6. The CDR3 runs to 12 residues. Germline assignment: CDR1 SGHAT and CDR2 FQNNGV. CDR3 nucleotides: TGTGCCAGCAGCCATAGACAGGGCCGCTACACCTTC. Translating gives CASSHRQGRYTF.

The chain couples TRBV7-9 to TRBJ2-7; TRBD1 matches at 9 bases. Unmatched junction bases numbered 3, after V lost 5 bases and J lost 4 bases. Germline CDR1 and CDR2: SEHNR and FQNEAQ (reference sequence). CDR3 length: 13 residues. The CDR3 is CASSRTGDYEQYF. CDR3 sequence (DNA): TGTGCCAGCAGCCGGACAGGGGATTACGAGCAGTACTTC. Combining the CDR3 with reference TRBV7-9 and TRBJ2-7 gives the whole variable domain DTGVSQNPRHKITKRGQNVTFRCDPISEHNRLYWYRQTLGQGPEFLTYFQNEAQLEKSRLLSDRFSAERPKGSFSTLEIQRTEQGDSAMYLCASSRTGDYEQYFGPGTRLTVT.

The chain combines TRBV11-2 with TRBJ1-1, with a weak D call TRBD1 (5 bases). CDR1 and CDR2 (germline): SGHAT, FQNNGV. V lost 3 bases, J lost 5 bases, and 13 bases lay in between. The CDR3 is 14 amino acids. The CDR3 here is CASSFGEGLTEAFF. The CDR3 nucleotides are TGTGCCAGCAGCTTTGGGGAGGGGCTAACTGAAGCTTTCTTT.

This clone was counted a few times. The chain has TRBV4-1 and TRBJ1-2; 7 positions agree with TRBD1. V was pared by 3 bases and J by 4 bases, with 5 bases of the junction left unmatched. This CDR3 has 14 amino acids. Germline V gene data show CDR1 as MGHRA and CDR2 as YSYEKL. The CDR3 region is CASSQEGAGYGYTF. The DNA of the CDR3 is TGCGCCAGCAGCCAGGAGGGGGCAGGCTATGGCTACACCTTC.

CDR3 bases: TGTGCCACCAGTGGGGGGGGCCGGGCGAACACTGAAGCTTTCTTT. It encodes CATSGGGRANTEAFF. J is TRBJ1-1 and V is TRBV24-1; D might be TRBD1 (6 bases). The germline CDR1 and CDR2 sequences are KGHDR and SFDVKD. The CDR3 covers 15 residues. Trimming stripped 5 bases from V and 1 base from J, with 13 bases between.